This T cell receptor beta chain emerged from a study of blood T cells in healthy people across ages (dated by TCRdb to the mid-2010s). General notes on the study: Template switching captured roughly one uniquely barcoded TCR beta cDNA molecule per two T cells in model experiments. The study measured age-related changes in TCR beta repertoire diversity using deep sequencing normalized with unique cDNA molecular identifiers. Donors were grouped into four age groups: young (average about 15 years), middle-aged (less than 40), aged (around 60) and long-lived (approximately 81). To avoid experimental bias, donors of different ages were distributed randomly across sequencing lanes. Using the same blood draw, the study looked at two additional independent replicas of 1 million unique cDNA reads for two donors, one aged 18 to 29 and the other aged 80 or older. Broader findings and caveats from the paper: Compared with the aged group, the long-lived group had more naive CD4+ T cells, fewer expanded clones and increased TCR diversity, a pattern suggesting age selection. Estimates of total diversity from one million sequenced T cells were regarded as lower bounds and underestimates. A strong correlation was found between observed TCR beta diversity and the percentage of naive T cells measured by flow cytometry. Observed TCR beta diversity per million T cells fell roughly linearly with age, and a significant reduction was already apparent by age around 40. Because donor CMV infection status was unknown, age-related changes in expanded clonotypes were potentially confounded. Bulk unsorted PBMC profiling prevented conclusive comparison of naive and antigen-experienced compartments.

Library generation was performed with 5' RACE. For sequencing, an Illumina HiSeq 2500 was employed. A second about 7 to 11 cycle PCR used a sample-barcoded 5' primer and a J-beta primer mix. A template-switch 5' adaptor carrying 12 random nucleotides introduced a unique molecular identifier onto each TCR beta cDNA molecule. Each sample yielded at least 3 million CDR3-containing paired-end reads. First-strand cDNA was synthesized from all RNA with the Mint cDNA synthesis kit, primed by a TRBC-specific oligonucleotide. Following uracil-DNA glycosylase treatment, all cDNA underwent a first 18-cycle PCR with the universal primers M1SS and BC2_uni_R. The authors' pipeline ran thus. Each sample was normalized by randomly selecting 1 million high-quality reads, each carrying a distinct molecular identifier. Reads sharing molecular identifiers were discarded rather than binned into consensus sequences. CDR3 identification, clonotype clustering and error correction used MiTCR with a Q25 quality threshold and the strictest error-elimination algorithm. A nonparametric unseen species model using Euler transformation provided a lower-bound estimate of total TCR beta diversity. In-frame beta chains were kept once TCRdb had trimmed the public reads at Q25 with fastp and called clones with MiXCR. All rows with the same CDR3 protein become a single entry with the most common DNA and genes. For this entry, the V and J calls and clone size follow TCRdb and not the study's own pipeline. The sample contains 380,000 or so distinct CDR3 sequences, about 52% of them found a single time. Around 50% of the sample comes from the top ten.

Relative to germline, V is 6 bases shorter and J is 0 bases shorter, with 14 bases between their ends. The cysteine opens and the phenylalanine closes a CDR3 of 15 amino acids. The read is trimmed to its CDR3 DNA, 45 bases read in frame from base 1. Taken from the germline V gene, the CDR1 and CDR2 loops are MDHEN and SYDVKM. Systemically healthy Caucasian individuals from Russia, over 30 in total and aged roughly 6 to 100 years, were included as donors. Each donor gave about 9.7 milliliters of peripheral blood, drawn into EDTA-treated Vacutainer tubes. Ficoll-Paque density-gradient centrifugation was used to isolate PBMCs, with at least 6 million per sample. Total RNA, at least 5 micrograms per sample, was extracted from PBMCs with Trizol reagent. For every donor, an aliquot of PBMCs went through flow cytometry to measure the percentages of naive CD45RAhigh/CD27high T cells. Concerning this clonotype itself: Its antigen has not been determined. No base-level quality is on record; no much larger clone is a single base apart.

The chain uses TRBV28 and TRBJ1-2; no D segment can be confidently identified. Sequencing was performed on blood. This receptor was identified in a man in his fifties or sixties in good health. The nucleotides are TGTGCCAGCAGGTTGGGAGCCATTACTAACTATGGCTACACCTTC. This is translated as CASRLGAITNYGYTF.